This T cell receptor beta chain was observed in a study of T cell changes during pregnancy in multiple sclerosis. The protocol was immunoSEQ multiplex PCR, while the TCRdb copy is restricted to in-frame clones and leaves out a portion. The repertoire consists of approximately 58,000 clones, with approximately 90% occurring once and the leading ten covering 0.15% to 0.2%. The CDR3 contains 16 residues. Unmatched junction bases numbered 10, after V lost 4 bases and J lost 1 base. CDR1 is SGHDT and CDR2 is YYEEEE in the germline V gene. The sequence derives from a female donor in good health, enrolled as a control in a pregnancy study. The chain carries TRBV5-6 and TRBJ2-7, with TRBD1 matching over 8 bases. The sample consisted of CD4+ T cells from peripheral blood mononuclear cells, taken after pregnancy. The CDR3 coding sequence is TGTGCCAGCAGCCCGAGGGGGACAGGTGCTTCCTACGAGCAGTACTTC. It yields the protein CASSPRGTGASYEQYF.